The T cell receptor beta chain described here comes from a study of Graves' ophthalmopathy and Graves' hyperthyroidism. RNA served as the template for amplifying TCR beta CDR3 regions. HTBI-primed first-round RT-PCR preceded second-round multiplex PCR. TCRdb re-called the multiplex PCR reads with MiXCR, one entry per CDR3 protein. The repertoire holds about 640,000 distinct CDR3 sequences, over 40% seen once, with more than 2.5% in the top ten. Study-wide results and caveats: In separating ophthalmopathy from stable hyperthyroidism, a 13-signature model achieved roughly 89% sensitivity and 70% to 83% specificity.

This clonotype was picked up many times. Its matching antigen is unknown. Patients were left out if they had other autoimmune diseases, uncontrolled infections, pregnancy or lactation. This CDR3 has 14 residues. Germline CDR1 and CDR2: SQVTM and ANQGSEA. Trimming left V 6 bases short and J 9 bases short, with 18 bases between. Sequencing was performed on peripheral blood. This TCR was recovered from an adult man with Graves' ophthalmopathy. V gene TRBV29-1 combines with J gene TRBJ1-6, with a possible D match to TRBD1 (5 bases). CDR3 sequence reads: CSVRTGTGGSPLHF. The CDR3 nucleotides are TGCAGCGTGAGAACCGGGACCGGAGGTTCACCCCTCCACTTT.